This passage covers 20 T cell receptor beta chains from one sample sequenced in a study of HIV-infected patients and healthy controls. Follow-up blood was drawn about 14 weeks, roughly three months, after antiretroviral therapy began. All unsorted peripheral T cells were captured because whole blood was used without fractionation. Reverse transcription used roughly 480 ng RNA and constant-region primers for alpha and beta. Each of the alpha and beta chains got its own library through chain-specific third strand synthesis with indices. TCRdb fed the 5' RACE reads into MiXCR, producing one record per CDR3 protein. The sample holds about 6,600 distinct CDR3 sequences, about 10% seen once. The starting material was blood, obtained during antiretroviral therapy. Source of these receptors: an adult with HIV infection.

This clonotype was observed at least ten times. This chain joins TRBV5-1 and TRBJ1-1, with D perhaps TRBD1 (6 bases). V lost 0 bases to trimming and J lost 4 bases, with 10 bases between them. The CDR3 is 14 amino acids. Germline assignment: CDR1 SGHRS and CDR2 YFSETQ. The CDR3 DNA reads TGCGCCAGCAGCTTGGACAGGGCGGGCACTGAAGCTTTCTTT. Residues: CASSLDRAGTEAFF.

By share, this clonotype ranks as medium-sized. The CDR3 nucleotides are TGTGCCAGCAGCTTATTGATTCTTCGGGAGAACACTGAAGCTTTCTTT. This sequence encodes CASSLLILRENTEAFF. The V call is TRBV7-9, the J call TRBJ1-1; the D is unclear. Trimming took off 2 bases at V and 1 base at J, with 14 bases between the two ends. Germline V gene lookup returns CDR1 SEHNR and CDR2 FQNEAQ (reference sequence). This CDR3 is 16 amino acids long.

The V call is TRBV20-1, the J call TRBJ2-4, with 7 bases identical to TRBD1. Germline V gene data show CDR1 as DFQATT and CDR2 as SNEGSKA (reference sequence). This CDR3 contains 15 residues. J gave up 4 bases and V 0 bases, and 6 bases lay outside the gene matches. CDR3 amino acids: CSARDPLQGKNIQYF. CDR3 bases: TGCAGTGCTAGAGATCCCCTACAGGGGAAAAACATTCAGTACTTC.

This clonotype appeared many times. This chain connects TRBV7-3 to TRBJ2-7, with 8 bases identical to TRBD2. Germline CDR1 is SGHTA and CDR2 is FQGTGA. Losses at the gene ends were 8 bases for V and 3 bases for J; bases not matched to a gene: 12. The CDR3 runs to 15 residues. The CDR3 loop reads CASAVGRGVFYEQYF. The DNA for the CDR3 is TGTGCCAGCGCCGTTGGGCGGGGGGTCTTCTACGAGCAGTACTTC.

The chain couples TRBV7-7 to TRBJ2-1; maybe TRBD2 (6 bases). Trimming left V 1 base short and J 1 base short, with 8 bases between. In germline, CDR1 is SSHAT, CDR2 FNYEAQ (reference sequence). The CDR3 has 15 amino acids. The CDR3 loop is CASSLELASYNEQFF. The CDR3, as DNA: TGTGCCAGCAGCTTAGAACTAGCATCCTACAATGAGCAGTTCTTC.

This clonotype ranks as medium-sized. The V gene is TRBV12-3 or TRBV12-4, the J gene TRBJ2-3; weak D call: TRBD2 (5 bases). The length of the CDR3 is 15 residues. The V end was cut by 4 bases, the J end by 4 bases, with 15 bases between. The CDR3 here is CASSSITRSPDTQYF. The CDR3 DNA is TGTGCCAGCAGTTCCATAACTAGATCCCCAGATACGCAGTATTTT.

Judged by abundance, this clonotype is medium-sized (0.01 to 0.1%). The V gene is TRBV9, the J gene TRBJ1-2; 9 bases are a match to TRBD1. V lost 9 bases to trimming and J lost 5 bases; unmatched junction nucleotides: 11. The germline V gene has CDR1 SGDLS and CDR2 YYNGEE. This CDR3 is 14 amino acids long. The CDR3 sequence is CATNRGLGAYGYTF. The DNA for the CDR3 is TGTGCCACCAACAGGGGGCTTGGGGCGTATGGCTACACCTTC.

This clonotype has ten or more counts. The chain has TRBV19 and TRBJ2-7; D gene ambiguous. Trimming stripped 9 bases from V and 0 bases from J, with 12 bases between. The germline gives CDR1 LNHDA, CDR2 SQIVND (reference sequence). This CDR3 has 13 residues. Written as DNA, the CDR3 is TGTGCCAGCAGACGAAGTAGCTCCTACGAGCAGTACTTC. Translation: CASRRSSSYEQYF.

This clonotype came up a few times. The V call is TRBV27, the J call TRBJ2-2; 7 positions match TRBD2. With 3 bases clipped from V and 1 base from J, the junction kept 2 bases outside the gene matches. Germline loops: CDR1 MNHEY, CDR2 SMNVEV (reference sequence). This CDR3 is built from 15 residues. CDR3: CASSFGGGNTGELFF. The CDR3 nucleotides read TGTGCCAGCAGTTTTGGCGGGGGGAACACCGGGGAGCTGTTTTTT.

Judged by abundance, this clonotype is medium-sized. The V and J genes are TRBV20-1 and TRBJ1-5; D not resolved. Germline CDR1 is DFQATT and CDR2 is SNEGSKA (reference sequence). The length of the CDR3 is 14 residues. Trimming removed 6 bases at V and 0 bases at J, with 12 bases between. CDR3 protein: CSAAEWNSNQPQHF. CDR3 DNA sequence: TGCAGTGCGGCTGAGTGGAATAGCAATCAGCCCCAGCATTTT.

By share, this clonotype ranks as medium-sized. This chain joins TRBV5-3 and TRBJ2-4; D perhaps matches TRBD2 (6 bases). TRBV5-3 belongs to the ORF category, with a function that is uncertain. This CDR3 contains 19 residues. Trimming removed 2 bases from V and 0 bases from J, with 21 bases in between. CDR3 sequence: CARSFFSGALTIAKNIQYF. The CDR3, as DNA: TGTGCCAGAAGCTTCTTTTCGGGAGCCCTGACGATAGCCAAAAACATTCAGTACTTC.

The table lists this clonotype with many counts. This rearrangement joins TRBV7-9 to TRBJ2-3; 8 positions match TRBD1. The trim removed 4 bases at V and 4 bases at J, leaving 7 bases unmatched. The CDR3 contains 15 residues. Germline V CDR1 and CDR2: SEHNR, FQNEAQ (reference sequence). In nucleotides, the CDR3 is TGTGCCAGCAGCTCATTGGACAGGGTTGCAGATACGCAGTATTTT. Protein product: CASSSLDRVADTQYF.

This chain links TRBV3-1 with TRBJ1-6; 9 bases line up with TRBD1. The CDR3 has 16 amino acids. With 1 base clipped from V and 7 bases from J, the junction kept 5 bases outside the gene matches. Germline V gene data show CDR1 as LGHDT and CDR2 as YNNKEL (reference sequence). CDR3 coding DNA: TGTGCCAGCAGCCAAGGGGACAGGGTCTGGAATTCACCCCTCCACTTT. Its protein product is CASSQGDRVWNSPLHF.

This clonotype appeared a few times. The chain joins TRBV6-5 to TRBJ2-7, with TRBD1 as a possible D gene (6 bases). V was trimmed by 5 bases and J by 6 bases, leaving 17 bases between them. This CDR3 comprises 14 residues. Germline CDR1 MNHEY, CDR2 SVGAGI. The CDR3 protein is CASSQTLGAREQYF. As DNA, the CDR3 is TGTGCCAGCAGTCAGACCCTGGGGGCACGCGAGCAGTACTTC.

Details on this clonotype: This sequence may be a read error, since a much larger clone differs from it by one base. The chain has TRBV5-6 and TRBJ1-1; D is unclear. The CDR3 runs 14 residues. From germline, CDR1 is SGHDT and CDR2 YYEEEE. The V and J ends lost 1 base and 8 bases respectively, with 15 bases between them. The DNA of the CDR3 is TGTGCCAGCAGCTTGACACATGCAAACCGCGAAGCTTTCTTT. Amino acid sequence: CASSLTHANREAFF.

The CDR3 coding sequence is TGCAGTGCTAGAGCCAGGGGATGGAGCACAGATACGCAGTATTTT. It is translated as CSARARGWSTDTQYF. V usage is TRBV20-1 and J usage is TRBJ2-3, with a possible D match to TRBD1 (6 bases). Germline V gives CDR1 DFQATT, CDR2 SNEGSKA (reference sequence). The CDR3 is 15 amino acids. Trimming pared 1 base from V and 0 bases from J, leaving 11 bases between.

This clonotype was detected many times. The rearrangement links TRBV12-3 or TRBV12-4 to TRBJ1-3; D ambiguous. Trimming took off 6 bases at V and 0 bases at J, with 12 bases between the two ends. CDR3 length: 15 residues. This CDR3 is CASRIFLGSGNTIYF. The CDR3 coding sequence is TGTGCCAGCAGAATCTTCTTGGGCTCTGGAAACACCATATATTTT.

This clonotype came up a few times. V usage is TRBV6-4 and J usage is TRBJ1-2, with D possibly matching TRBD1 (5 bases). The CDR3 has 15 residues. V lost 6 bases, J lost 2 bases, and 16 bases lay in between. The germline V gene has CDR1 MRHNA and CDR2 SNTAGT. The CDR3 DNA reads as TGTGCCAGCAGCCCCTTGGGGACGGGAAACTATGGCTACACCTTC. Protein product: CASSPLGTGNYGYTF.

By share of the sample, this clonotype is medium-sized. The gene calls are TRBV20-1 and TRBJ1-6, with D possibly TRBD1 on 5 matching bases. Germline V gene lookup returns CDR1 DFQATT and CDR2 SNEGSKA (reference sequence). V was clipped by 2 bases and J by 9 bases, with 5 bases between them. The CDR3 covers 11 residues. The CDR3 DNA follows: TGCAGTGCTAGACAGGGTTCACCCCTCCACTTT. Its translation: CSARQGSPLHF.

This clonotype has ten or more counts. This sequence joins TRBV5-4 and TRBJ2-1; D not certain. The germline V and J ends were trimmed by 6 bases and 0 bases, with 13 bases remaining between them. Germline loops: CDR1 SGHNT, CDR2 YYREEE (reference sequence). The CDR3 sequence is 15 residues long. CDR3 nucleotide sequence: TGTGCCAGCACCCTCTCGGCCAGCTCCTACAATGAGCAGTTCTTC. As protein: CASTLSASSYNEQFF.